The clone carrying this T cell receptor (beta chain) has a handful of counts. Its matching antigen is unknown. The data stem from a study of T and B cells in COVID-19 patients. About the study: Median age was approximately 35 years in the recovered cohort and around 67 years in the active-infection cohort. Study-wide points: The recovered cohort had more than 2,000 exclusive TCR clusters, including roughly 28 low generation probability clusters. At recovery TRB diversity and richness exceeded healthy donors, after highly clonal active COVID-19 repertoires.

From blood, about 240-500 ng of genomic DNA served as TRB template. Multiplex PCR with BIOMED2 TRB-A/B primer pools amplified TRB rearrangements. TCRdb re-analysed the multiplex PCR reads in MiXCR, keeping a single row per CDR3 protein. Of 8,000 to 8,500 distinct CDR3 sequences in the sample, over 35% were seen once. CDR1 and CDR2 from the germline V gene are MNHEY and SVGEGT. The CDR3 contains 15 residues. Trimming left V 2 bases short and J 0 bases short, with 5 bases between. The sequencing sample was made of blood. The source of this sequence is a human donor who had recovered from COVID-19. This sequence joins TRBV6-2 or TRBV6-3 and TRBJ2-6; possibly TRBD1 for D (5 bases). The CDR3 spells CASSYDSSGANVLTF. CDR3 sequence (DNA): TGTGCCAGCAGTTACGACAGCTCTGGGGCCAACGTCCTGACTTTC.